This paragraph covers one T cell receptor (beta chain) sequence. The data derive from a study of blood T cell repertoires in COVID-19. Study-wide background: Donors in the United States, Italy and Spain gave samples during acute or convalescent COVID-19. The analysed material was cDNA or gDNA that came from T cells, B-cell-depleted T cells, or PBMCs.

Authors' methods: Estimation of nucleated cell counts relied on the amplification of reference gene primers. Sequencing was performed with immunoSEQ multiplex PCR; in TCRdb, only in-frame clones are kept and a portion is missing. The V and J calls and clone size were taken over from that table, and D and trimming were inferred from the DNA. The sample has about 160,000 clones; approximately 82% are singletons. This CDR3 contains 15 residues. Trimming removed 5 bases at V and 0 bases at J, with 10 bases between. Germline V lookup: CDR1 SEHNR, CDR2 FQNEAQ (reference sequence). The receptor was derived from a woman over 75 with active or convalescent COVID-19. The specimen was peripheral blood. The chain couples TRBV7-9 to TRBJ2-2, with a possible D match to TRBD2 (5 bases). CDR3 bases: TGTGCCAGCAGCGTGTTACTAGCGAACACCGGGGAGCTGTTTTTT. Protein sequence: CASSVLLANTGELFF.